These 3 T cell receptor beta chains were sequenced from one sample in a study of Graves' ophthalmopathy and Graves' hyperthyroidism listed by TCRdb under 2018. The instrument was an Illumina HiSeq 2000. For repertoire sequencing, the TCR beta CDR3 regions were amplified from RNA transcripts. A first-round RT-PCR used HTBI primers with the Qiagen OneStep RT-PCR kit, followed by a second-round multiplex PCR, size selection and purification. Through fastp at Q25 and MiXCR, TCRdb rebuilt clones from the public reads, retaining in-frame beta chains. Every distinct CDR3 protein forms one entry, paired with its most common genes and DNA. The sample records roughly 400,000 distinct CDR3 sequences, about 16% of which are singletons. The top ten hold roughly 1.5% of the sample. Sequencing was carried out using peripheral blood. The receptors derive from a young woman with Graves' ophthalmopathy. Donor details come from another sample of the same person, matched by shared clones.

This clonotype was seen only a few times. V and J are TRBV12-3 or TRBV12-4 and TRBJ2-3; possible D gene TRBD2, 6 bases. This CDR3 has 15 residues. V gave up 6 bases and J gave up 5 bases, with 18 bases separating them. Here the CDR3 reads CASRRDSALRDTQYF. The CDR3 bases are TGTGCCAGCAGAAGGGACTCCGCTTTGCGAGATACGCAGTATTTT.

The V call is TRBV18, the J call TRBJ2-5; 13 positions match TRBD2. Germline loops: CDR1 KGHSH, CDR2 LQKENI. V was clipped by 3 bases and J by 2 bases; unmatched bases: 9. The length of the CDR3 is 18 residues. The DNA of the CDR3 is TGTGCCAGCTCACCCCTGCCGGGACTAGCGGGGAGGCAAGAGACCCAGTACTTC. Amino acid sequence: CASSPLPGLAGRQETQYF.

In its sample, this clonotype was seen many times. The CDR3 spells CASSPAGGEQYF. The CDR3 DNA reads TGCGCCAGCAGTCCGGCGGGGGGCGAGCAGTACTTC. The V and J genes are TRBV10-1 and TRBJ2-7, with TRBD2 matching over 8 bases. CDR1 and CDR2 from the germline V gene are WNHNN and SYGVQD (reference sequence). The ends lost 5 bases at V and 6 bases at J; junction bases unmatched: 3. The CDR3 runs to 12 residues.